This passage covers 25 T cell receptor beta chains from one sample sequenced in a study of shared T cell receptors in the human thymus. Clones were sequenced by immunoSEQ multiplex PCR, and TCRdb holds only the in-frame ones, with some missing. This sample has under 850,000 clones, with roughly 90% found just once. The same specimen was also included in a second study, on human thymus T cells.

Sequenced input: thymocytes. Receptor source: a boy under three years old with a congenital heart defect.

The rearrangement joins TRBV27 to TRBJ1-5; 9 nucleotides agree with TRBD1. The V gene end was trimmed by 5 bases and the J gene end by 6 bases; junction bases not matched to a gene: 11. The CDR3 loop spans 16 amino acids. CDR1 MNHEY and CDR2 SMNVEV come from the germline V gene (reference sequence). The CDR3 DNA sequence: TGTGCCAGCAGTCCGAGACACAGGGGGCTTACTCAGCCCCAGCATTTT. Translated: CASSPRHRGLTQPQHF.

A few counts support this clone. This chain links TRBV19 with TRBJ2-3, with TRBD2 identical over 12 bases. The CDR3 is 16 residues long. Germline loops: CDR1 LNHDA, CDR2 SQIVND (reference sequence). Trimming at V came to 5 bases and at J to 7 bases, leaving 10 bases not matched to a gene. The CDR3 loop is CASSRRLAGETYTQYF. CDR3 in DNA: TGTGCCAGTAGTCGAAGACTAGCGGGAGAAACATATACGCAGTATTTT. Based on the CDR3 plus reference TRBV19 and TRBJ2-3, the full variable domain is DGGITQSPKYLFRKEGQNVTLSCEQNLNHDAMYWYRQDPGQGLRLIYYSQIVNDFQKGDIAEGYSVSREKKESFPLTVTSAQKNPTAFYLCASSRRLAGETYTQYFGPGTRLTVL.

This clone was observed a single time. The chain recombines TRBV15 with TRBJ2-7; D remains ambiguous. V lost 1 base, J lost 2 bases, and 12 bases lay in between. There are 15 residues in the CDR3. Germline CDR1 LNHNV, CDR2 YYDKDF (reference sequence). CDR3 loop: CATSRASGRPYEQYF. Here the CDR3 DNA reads TGTGCCACCAGCAGAGCCTCAGGCCGCCCCTACGAGCAGTACTTC.

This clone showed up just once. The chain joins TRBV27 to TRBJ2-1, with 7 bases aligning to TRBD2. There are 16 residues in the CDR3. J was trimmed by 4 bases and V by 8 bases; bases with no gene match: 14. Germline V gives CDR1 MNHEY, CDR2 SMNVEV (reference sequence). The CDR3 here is CASGHFSGPLYNEQFF. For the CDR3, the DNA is TGTGCCAGCGGACATTTTAGCGGGCCTTTATACAATGAGCAGTTCTTC.

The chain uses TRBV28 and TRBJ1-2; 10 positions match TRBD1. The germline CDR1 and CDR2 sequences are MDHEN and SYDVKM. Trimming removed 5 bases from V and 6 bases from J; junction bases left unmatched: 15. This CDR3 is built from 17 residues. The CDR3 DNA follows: TGTGCCAGCAGTCTGACAGAGCCGGGACAGGGGTTACATGGCTACACCTTC. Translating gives CASSLTEPGQGLHGYTF.

In DNA, the CDR3 is TGTGCCAGCAGCACGAGCCAGGACAGGGAGGTGGAGACCCAGTACTTC. Amino acid sequence: CASSTSQDREVETQYF. The V and J genes are TRBV7-9 and TRBJ2-5; 8 nucleotides match TRBD1. Germline assignment: CDR1 SEHNR and CDR2 FQNEAQ (reference sequence). V gave up 5 bases and J gave up 5 bases; unmatched junction bases: 13. The CDR3 has 16 residues.

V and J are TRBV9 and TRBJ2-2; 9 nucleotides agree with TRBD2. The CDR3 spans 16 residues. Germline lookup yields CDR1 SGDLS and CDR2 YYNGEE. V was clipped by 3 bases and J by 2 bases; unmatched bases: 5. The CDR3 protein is CASSGREGHNTGELFF. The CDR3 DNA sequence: TGTGCCAGCAGCGGGCGGGAGGGCCATAACACCGGGGAGCTGTTTTTT.

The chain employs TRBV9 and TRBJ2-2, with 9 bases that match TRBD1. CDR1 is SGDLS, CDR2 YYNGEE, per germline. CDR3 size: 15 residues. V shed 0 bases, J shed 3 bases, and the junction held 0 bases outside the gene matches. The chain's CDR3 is CASSVGQGDTGELFF. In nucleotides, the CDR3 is TGTGCCAGCAGCGTAGGACAGGGGGACACCGGGGAGCTGTTTTTT.

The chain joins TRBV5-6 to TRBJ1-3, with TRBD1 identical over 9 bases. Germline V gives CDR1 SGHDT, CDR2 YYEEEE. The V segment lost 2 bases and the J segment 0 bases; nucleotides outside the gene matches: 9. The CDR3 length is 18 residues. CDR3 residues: CASSFSATGGFSGNTIYF. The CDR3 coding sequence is TGTGCCAGCAGCTTTTCGGCAACAGGGGGCTTCTCTGGAAACACCATATATTTT.

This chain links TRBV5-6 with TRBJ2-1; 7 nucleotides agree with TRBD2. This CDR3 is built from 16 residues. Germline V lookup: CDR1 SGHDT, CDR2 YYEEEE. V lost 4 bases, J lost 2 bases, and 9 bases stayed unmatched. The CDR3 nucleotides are TGTGCCAGCAGCCATTCTAGCGGAGGGACCTACAATGAGCAGTTCTTC. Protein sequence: CASSHSSGGTYNEQFF.

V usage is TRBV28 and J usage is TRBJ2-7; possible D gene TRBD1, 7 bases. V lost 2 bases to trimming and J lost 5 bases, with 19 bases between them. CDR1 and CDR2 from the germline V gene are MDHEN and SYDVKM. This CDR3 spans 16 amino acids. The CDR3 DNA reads TGTGCCAGCAGTTTAGTGGGAGGCCCCCAGGGGGACGAGCAGTACTTC. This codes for CASSLVGGPQGDEQYF. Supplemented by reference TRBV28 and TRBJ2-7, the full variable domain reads DVKVTQSSRYLVKRTGEKVFLECVQDMDHENMFWYRQDPGLGLRLIYFSYDVKMKEKGDIPEGYSVSREKKERFSLILESASTNQTSMYLCASSLVGGPQGDEQYFGPGTRLTVT.

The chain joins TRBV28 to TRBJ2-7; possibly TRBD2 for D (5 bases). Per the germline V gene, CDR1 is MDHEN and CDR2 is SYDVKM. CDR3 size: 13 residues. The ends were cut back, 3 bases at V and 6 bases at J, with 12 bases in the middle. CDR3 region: CASSLRVWGEQYF. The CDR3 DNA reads TGTGCCAGCAGTTTGAGGGTCTGGGGCGAGCAGTACTTC.

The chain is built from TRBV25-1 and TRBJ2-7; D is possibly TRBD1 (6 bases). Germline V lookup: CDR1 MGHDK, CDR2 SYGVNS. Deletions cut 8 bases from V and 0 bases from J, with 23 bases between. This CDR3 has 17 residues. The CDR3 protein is CASEGGRFRQASYEQYF. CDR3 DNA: TGTGCCAGCGAGGGTGGTCGATTCAGACAGGCCTCCTACGAGCAGTACTTC.

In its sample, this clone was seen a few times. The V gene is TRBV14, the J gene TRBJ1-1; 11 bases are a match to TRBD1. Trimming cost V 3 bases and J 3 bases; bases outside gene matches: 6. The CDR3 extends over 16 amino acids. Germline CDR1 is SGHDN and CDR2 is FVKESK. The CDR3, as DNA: TGTGCCAGCAGCCATCGGTGGGACAGGGGGTACACTGAAGCTTTCTTT. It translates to CASSHRWDRGYTEAFF. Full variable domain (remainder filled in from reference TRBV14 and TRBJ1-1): EAGVTQFPSHSVIEKGQTVTLRCDPISGHDNLYWYRRVMGKEIKFLLHFVKESKQDESGMPNNRFLAERTGGTYSTLKVQPAELEDSGVYFCASSHRWDRGYTEAFFGQGTRLTVV.

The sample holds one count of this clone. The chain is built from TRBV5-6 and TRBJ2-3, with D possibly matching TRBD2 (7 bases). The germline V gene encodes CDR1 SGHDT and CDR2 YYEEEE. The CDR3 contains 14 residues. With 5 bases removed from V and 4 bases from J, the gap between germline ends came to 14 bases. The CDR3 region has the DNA TGTGCCAGCAGAGATGGGGGGGGCGCAGATACGCAGTATTTT. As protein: CASRDGGGADTQYF. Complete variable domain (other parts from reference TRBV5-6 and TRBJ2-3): DAGVTQSPTHLIKTRGQQVTLRCSPKSGHDTVSWYQQALGQGPQFIFQYYEEEERQRGNFPDRFSGHQFPNYSSELNVNALLLGDSALYLCASRDGGGADTQYFGPGTRLTVL.

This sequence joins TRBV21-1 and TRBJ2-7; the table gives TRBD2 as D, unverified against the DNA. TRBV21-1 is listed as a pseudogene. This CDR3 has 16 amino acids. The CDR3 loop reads CASSKQPRQVPYEQYF. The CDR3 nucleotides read TGTGCCAGCAGCAAGCAACCGCGCCAAGTACCCTACGAGCAGTACTTC.

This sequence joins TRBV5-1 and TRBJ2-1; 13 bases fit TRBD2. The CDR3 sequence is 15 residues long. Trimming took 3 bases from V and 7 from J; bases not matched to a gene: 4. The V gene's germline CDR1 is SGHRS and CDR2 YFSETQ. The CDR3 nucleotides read TGCGCCAGCAGCTCCGGGACTAGCGGGATGAATGAGCAGTTCTTC. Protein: CASSSGTSGMNEQFF.

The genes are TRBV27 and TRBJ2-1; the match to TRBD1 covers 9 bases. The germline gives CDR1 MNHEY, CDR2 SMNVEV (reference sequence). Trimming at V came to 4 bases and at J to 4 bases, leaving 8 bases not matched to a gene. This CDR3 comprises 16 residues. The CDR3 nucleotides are TGTGCCAGCAGTTCCCACAGGGGGCGAGCTTACAATGAGCAGTTCTTC. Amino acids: CASSSHRGRAYNEQFF.

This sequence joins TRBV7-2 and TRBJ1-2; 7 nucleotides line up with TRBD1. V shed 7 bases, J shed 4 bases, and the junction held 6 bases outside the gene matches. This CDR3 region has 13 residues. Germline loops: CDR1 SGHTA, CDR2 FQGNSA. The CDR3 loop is CASTSDRSYGYTF. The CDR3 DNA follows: TGTGCCAGCACCTCGGACAGGTCCTATGGCTACACCTTC.

The CDR3 DNA sequence: TGTGCCAGCAGCTTAGCGGGGACAGGGACGATGGTCACAGATACGCAGTATTTT. Residues: CASSLAGTGTMVTDTQYF. The chain carries TRBV13 and TRBJ2-3, with 9 positions matching TRBD1. With 1 base clipped from V and 2 bases from J, the junction kept 10 bases outside the gene matches. The CDR3 loop spans 18 amino acids. CDR1 is PRHDT, CDR2 FYEKMQ, per germline (reference sequence).

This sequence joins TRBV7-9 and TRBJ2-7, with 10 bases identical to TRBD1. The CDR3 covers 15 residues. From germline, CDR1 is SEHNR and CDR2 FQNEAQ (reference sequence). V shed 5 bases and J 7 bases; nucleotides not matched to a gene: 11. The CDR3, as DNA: TGTGCCAGCAGCGTCCCCGGGACAGGGGTGGAGGAGCAGTACTTC. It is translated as CASSVPGTGVEEQYF. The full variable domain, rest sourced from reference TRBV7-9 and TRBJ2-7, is DTGVSQNPRHKITKRGQNVTFRCDPISEHNRLYWYRQTLGQGPEFLTYFQNEAQLEKSRLLSDRFSAERPKGSFSTLEIQRTEQGDSAMYLCASSVPGTGVEEQYFGPGTRLTVT.

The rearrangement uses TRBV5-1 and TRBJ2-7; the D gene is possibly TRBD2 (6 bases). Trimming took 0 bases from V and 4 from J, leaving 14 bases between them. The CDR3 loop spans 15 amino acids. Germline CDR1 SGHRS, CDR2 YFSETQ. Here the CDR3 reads CASSLAGPGTYEQYF. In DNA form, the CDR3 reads TGCGCCAGCAGCTTGGCCGGGCCAGGGACTTACGAGCAGTACTTC.

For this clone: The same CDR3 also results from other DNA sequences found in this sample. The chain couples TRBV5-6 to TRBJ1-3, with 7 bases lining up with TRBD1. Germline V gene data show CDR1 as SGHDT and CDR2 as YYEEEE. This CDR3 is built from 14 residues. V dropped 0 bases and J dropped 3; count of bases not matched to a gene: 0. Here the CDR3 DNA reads TGTGCCAGCAGCTTGGGACAGGGTGGAAACACCATATATTTT. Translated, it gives CASSLGQGGNTIYF.

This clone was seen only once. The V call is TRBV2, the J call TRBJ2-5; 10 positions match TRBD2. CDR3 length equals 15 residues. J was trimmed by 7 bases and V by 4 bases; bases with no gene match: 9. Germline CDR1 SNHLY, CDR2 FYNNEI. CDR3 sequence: CASSGAKREGGTQYF. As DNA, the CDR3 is TGTGCCAGCAGTGGGGCTAAGCGGGAGGGGGGGACCCAGTACTTC.

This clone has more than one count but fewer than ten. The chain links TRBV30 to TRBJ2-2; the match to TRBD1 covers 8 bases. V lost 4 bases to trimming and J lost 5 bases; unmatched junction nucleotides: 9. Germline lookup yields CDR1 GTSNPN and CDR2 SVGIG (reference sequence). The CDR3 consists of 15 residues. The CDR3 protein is CAWTTGGRGTGELFF. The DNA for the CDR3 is TGTGCCTGGACAACAGGGGGGAGAGGAACCGGGGAGCTGTTTTTT.